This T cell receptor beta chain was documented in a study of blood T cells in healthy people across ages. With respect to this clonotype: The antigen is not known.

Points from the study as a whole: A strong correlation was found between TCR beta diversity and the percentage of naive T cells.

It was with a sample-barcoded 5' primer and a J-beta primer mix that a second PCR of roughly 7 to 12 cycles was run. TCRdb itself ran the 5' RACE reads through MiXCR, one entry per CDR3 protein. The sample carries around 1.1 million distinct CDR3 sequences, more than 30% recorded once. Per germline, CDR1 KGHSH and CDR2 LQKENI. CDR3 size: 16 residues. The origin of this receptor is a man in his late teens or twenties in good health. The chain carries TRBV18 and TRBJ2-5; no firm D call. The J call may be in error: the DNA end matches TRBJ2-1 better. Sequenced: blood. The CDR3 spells CASSPGLGLHQETQFF. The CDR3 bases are TGTGCCAGCTCACCAGGGCTTGGGCTACACCAAGAGACCCAGTTCTTC.